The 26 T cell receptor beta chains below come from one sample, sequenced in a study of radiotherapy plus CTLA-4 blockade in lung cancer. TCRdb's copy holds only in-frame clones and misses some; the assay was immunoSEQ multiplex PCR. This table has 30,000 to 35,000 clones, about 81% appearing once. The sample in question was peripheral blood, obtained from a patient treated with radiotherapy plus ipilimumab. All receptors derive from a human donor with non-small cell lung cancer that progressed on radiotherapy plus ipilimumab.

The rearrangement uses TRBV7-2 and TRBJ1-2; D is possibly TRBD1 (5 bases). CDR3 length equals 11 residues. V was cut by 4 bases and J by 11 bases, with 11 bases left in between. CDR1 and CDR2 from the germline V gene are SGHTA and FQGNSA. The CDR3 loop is CASSSQGPYTF. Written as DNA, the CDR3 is TGTGCCAGCAGCTCGCAGGGTCCTTACACCTTC.

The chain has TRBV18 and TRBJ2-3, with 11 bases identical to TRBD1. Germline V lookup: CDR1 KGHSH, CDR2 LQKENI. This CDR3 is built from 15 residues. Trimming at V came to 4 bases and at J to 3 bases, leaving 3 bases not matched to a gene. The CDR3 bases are TGTGCCAGCTCACGGACAGGGGGCGCTACAGATACGCAGTATTTT. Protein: CASSRTGGATDTQYF.

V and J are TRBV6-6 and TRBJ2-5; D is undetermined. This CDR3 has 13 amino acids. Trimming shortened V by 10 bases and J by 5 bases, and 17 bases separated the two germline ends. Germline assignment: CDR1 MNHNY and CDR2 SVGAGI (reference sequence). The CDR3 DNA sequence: TGTGCCACCGACTCGTCGCCAGAGGAGACCCAGTACTTC. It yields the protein CATDSSPEETQYF.

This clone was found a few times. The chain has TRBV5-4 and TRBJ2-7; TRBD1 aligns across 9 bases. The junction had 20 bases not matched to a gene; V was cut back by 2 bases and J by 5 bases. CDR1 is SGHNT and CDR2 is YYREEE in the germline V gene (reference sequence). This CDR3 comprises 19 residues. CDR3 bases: TGTGCCAGCAGCTTCGAAACGGCCCTAAACCGGGACAGGGTCCACGAGCAGTACTTC. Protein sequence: CASSFETALNRDRVHEQYF.

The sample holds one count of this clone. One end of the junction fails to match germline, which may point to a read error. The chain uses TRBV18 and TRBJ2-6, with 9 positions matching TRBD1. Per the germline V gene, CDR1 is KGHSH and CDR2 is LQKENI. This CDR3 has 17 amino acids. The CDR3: CASSPQGATSGANVLTF. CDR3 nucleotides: TGTGCCAGCTCCCCACAGGGGGCTACCTCTGGGGCCAACGTCCTGACTTTC.

The CDR3 nucleotides are TGTGCCAGCAGTTACTGGGCAGGGGTCGGGTACGAGCAGTACTTC. Protein: CASSYWAGVGYEQYF. This chain connects TRBV6-6 to TRBJ2-7; D possibly corresponds to TRBD1 (6 bases). This CDR3 is built from 15 residues. Per the germline V gene, CDR1 is MNHNY and CDR2 is SVGAGI (reference sequence). Trimming took 1 base from V and 4 from J, leaving 14 bases between them.

DNA for the CDR3: TGTGCCAGCAGTGAACGGGGCTACGAGCAGTACTTC. It is translated as CASSERGYEQYF. The chain has TRBV2 and TRBJ2-7, with D possibly matching TRBD2 (5 bases). The V gene's germline CDR1 is SNHLY and CDR2 FYNNEI. Trimming stripped 2 bases from V and 3 bases from J, with 5 bases between. The CDR3 consists of 12 residues.

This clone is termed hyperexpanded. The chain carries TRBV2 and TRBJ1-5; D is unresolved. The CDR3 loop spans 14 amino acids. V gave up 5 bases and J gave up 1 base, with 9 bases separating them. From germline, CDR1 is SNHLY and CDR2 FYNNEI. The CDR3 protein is CASSSEASNQPQHF. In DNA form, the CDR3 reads TGTGCCAGCAGTTCGGAGGCAAGCAATCAGCCCCAGCATTTT. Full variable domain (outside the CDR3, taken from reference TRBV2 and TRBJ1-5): EPEVTQTPSHQVTQMGQEVILRCVPISNHLYFYWYRQILGQKVEFLVSFYNNEISEKSEIFDDQFSVERPDGSNFTLKIRSTKLEDSAMYFCASSSEASNQPQHFGDGTRLSIL.

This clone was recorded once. CDR3 in DNA: TGCAGCGCGCGGGGGGACTTCTTATACGAGCAGTACTTC. Amino acids: CSARGDFLYEQYF. This chain uses TRBV29-1 with TRBJ2-7, with 8 bases that match TRBD2. Germline V gives CDR1 SQVTM, CDR2 ANQGSEA. This CDR3 comprises 13 residues. Trimming took 7 bases from V and 4 from J; bases not matched to a gene: 9.

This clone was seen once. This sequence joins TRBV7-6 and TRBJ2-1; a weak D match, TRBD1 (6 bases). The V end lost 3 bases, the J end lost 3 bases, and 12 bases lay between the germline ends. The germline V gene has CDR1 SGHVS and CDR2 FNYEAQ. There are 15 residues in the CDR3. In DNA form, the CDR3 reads TGTGCCAGCAGCTTTCGGCTAGGGGGCTACAATGAGCAGTTCTTC. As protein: CASSFRLGGYNEQFF.

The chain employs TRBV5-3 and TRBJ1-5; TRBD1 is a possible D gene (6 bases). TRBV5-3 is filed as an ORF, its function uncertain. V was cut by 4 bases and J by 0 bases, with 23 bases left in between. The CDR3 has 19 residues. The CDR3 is CARSPDRSTGIYSNQPQHF. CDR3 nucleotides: TGTGCCAGAAGCCCGGACCGTTCCACAGGGATTTATAGCAATCAGCCCCAGCATTTT.

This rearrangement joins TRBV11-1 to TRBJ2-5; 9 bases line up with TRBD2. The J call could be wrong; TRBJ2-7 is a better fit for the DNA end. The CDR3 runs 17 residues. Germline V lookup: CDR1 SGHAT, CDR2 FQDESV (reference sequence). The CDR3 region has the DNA TGTGCCAGCAGCTTATTAGGCGGACTAGCGATCTCCTACGAGCAGTACTTC. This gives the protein CASSLLGGLAISYEQYF.

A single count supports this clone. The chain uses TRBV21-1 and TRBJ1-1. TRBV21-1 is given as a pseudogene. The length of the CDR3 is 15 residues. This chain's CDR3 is CASSKFSRSGTEAFF. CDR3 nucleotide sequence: TGTGCCAGCAGCAAATTTTCTCGATCGGGCACTGAAGCTTTCTTT.

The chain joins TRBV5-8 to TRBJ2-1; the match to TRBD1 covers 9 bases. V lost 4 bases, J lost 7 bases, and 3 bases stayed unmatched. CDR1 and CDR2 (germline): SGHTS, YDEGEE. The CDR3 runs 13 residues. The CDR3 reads CASSRDRANEQFF. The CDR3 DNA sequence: TGTGCCAGCAGCAGGGACAGGGCGAATGAGCAGTTCTTC.

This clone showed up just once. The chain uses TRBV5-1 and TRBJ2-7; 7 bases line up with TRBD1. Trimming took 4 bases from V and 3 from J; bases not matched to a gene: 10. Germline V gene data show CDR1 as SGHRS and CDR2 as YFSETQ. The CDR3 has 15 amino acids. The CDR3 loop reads CASSPTTGIHYEQYF. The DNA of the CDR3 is TGCGCCAGCAGCCCCACGACAGGGATCCACTACGAGCAGTACTTC.

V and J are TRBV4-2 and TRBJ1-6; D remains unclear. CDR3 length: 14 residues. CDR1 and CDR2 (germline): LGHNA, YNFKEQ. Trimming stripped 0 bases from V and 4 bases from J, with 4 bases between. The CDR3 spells CASSQDGYNSPLHF. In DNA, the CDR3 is TGTGCCAGCAGCCAAGACGGGTATAATTCACCCCTCCACTTT.

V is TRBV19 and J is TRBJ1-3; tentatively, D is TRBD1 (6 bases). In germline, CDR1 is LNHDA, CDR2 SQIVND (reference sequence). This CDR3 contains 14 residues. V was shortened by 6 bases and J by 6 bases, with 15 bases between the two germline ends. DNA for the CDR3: TGTGCCAGTAGCACCGGGACACCGCTAAACACCATATATTTT. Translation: CASSTGTPLNTIYF.

CDR3: CASSPVESRSYEQYF. CDR3 DNA sequence: TGTGCCAGCAGCCCCGTAGAGTCTCGGTCCTACGAGCAGTACTTC. This sequence joins TRBV7-9 and TRBJ2-7; D ambiguous. The CDR3 consists of 15 residues. V shed 5 bases and J shed 1 base, with 15 bases lying between them. Germline CDR1 and CDR2: SEHNR and FQNEAQ (reference sequence).

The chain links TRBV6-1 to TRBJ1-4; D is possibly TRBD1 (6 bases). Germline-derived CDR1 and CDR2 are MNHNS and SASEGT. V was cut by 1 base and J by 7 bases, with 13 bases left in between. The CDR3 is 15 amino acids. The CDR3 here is CASSEVLGRGEKLFF. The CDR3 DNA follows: TGTGCCAGCAGTGAAGTTCTCGGCAGGGGTGAAAAACTGTTTTTT.

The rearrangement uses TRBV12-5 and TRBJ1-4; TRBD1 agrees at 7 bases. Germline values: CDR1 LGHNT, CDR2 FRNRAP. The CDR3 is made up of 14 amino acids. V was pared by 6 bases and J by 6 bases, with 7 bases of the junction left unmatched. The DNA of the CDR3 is TGTGCTAGTGGCCCGGGGACAGTCTATGAAAAACTGTTTTTT. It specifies CASGPGTVYEKLFF.

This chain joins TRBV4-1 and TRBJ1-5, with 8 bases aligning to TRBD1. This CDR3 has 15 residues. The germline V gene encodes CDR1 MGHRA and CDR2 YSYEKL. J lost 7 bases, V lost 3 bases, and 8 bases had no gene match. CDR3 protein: CASSHPGQAGQPQHF. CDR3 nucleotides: TGCGCCAGCAGCCACCCGGGACAGGCAGGCCAGCCCCAGCATTTT.

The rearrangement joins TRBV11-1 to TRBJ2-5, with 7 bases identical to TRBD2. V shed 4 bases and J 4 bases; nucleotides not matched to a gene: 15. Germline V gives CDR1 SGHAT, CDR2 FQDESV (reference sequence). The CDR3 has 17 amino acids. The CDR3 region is CASSWRGRGVRGETQYF. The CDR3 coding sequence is TGTGCCAGCAGCTGGAGGGGACGGGGGGTGCGCGGAGAGACCCAGTACTTC.

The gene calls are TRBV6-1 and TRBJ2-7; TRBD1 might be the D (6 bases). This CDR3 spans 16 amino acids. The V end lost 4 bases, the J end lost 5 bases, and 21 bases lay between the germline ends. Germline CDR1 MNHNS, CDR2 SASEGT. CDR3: CASSVVPTGTSNEQYF. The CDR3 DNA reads TGTGCCAGCAGTGTTGTCCCAACAGGGACGTCCAACGAGCAGTACTTC.

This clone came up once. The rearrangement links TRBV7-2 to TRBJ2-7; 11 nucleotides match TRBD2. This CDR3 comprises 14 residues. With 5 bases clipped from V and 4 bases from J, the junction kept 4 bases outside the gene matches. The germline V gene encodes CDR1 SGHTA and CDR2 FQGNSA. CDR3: CASSISGGAYEQYF. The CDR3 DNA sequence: TGTGCCAGCAGCATTAGCGGGGGGGCTTACGAGCAGTACTTC.

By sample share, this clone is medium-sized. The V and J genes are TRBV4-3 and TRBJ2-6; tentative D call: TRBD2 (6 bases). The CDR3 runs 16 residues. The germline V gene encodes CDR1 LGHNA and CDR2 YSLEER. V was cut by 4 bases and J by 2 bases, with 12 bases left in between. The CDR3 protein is CASSPDSGAGANVLTF. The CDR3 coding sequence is TGCGCCAGCAGCCCCGATTCGGGGGCTGGGGCCAACGTCCTGACTTTC.

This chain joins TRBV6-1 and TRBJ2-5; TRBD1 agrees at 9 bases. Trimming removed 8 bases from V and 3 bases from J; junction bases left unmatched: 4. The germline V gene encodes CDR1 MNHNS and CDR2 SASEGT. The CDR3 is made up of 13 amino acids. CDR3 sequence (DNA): TGTGCCAGCGTACAGGGGGCCGAAGAGACCCAGTACTTC. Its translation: CASVQGAEETQYF.